This is a list of T cell receptor beta chains from one sample in a study of cytomegalovirus exposure and HLA in healthy donors. Here immunoSEQ multiplex PCR was the method, and the copy in TCRdb shows in-frame clones only, minus some. The table has 160,000 or so clones, roughly 85% seen once. Sequencing input: PBMCs. Receptors were obtained from a woman aged 30 to 39 in good health and CMV-seronegative. Both conserved end residues are part of each CDR3. The order of the fields is CDR3 protein, CDR3 DNA, D gene, V gene, clone size, J gene. A D gene is named only where the DNA matches it firmly. Only some rows state a clone size, as once, few, many or a class for expanded clones.

CASSDPGTGGRETQYF TGTGCCAGTAGTGATCCCGGGACAGGGGGCCGGGAGACCCAGTACTTC TRBD1 TRBV19 once TRBJ2-5
CASGLYTGRESYNSPLHF TGTGCTAGTGGTTTGTATACGGGCCGGGAATCCTATAATTCACCCCTCCACTTT . TRBV12-5 . TRBJ1-6
CASSPRTSGYQETQYF TGTGCCAGCTCACCTCGGACTAGCGGGTACCAAGAGACCCAGTACTTC TRBD2 TRBV18 . TRBJ2-5
CASSSAGAGSYNEQFF TGTGCCTCTTCGTCGGCGGGAGCGGGGTCCTACAATGAGCAGTTCTTC TRBD2 TRBV9 . TRBJ2-1
CASSFLPPDYGYTF TGTGCCAGCAGTTTCCTTCCCCCAGACTATGGCTACACCTTC . TRBV27 . TRBJ1-2
CASSATGGGTEAFF TGTGCCAGTAGTGCAACAGGGGGGGGCACTGAAGCTTTCTTT TRBD1 TRBV25-1 . TRBJ1-1
CASSESWLIAGRNTGELFF TGCGCCAGCAGTGAGTCCTGGCTAATAGCGGGAAGGAACACCGGGGAGCTGTTTTTT TRBD2 TRBV10-2 . TRBJ2-2
CASSVGIGVGEQYF TGTGCCAGCAGCGTAGGAATAGGGGTCGGCGAGCAGTACTTC . TRBV9 . TRBJ2-7
CASSSSGGSGANVLTF TGTGCCAGCAGCTCCTCAGGGGGCTCTGGGGCCAACGTCCTGACTTTC TRBD1 TRBV5-4 . TRBJ2-6
CASSFQGARDEKLFF TGTGCCAGCAGCTTTCAGGGGGCGCGGGATGAAAAACTGTTTTTT TRBD1 TRBV7-2 . TRBJ1-4
CASSLDGPGGPDTQYF TGTGCCAGCAGCTTAGACGGTCCGGGGGGGCCAGATACGCAGTATTTT TRBD2 TRBV7-6 . TRBJ2-3
CASSPSYQETQYF TGTGCCAGCAGCCCTTCGTACCAAGAGACCCAGTACTTC . TRBV7-2 . TRBJ2-5
CASSEHAGSGNTIYF TGTGCCAGCAGTGAACATGCAGGCTCTGGAAACACCATATATTTT . TRBV6-4 few TRBJ1-3
CASSPELAGGFNEQFF TGTGCCAGTAGTCCCGAACTAGCGGGAGGATTCAATGAGCAGTTCTTC TRBD2 TRBV19 few TRBJ2-1
CASSFGAENSPLHF TGTGCCAGCAGCTTTGGGGCCGAGAATTCACCCCTCCACTTT . TRBV7-8 . TRBJ1-6
CASRQLRDSRGSPLHF TGCGCCAGCAGACAACTACGGGACAGCCGTGGGTCACCCCTCCACTTT TRBD1 TRBV5-1 . TRBJ1-6
CASSLDRGRPGTDTQYF TGTGCCAGCAGTCTCGACAGGGGGCGCCCGGGCACAGATACGCAGTATTTT TRBD1 TRBV27 . TRBJ2-3
CASRPGQGFNSPLHF TGTGCCAGCAGGCCCGGACAGGGCTTTAATTCACCCCTCCACTTT TRBD1 TRBV7-9 . TRBJ1-6
CASRRTSGTYNEQFF TGTGCCAGTAGACGGACTAGCGGGACCTACAATGAGCAGTTCTTC TRBD2 TRBV19 once TRBJ2-1
CASSLTSGSSYEQYF TGTGCCAGCAGCCTGACTAGCGGGAGCTCCTACGAGCAGTACTTC TRBD2 TRBV7-8 . TRBJ2-7
CASSQVGEKALSYEQYF TGTGCCAGCAGCCAAGTCGGAGAGAAGGCCCTGTCCTACGAGCAGTACTTC . TRBV14 . TRBJ2-7
CARSYPRGRDQFF TGTGCCAGAAGCTACCCGAGAGGGAGGGACCAGTTCTTC TRBD2 TRBV5-3 . TRBJ2-1
CASISGASSGNTIYF TGTGCCAGTATTTCAGGGGCGAGCTCTGGAAACACCATATATTTT . TRBV19 . TRBJ1-3
CASSSQTSVTYEQYF TGTGCCAGCAGTTCTCAGACTAGCGTCACGTACGAGCAGTACTTC TRBD2 TRBV27 . TRBJ2-7
CSVGRGDNEKLFF TGCAGCGTGGGGAGGGGAGATAATGAAAAACTGTTTTTT . TRBV29-1 once TRBJ1-4
CASSSGGRHEQYF TGTGCCAGCAGCTCAGGGGGCCGTCACGAGCAGTACTTC TRBD1 TRBV7-9 . TRBJ2-7
CASSLIRRSYEQYF TGCGCCAGCAGCTTAATCCGTAGGAGCTACGAGCAGTACTTC . TRBV5-1 . TRBJ2-7
CASSLDTGTGASWGYTF TGCGCCAGCAGCTTGGACACCGGGACAGGGGCCTCATGGGGCTACACCTTC TRBD1 TRBV5-1 once TRBJ1-2
CASSWGRDEQFF TGTGCCAGCAGCTGGGGGAGGGATGAGCAGTTCTTC TRBD2 TRBV5-6 . TRBJ2-1
CASSWGQGATETQYF TGTGCCAGCAGCTGGGGACAGGGGGCAACGGAGACCCAGTACTTC TRBD1 TRBV7-2 . TRBJ2-5
CASSPGTGGGYTF TGTGCCAGCAGTCCGGGGACAGGGGGTGGCTACACCTTC TRBD1 TRBV6-5 . TRBJ1-2
CASSLERGSSYEQYF TGTGCCAGCAGCTTAGAGCGGGGTAGCTCCTACGAGCAGTACTTC TRBD2 TRBV7-9 . TRBJ2-7
CASSQDPNQPQHF TGCGCCAGCAGCCAAGACCCTAATCAGCCCCAGCATTTT . TRBV4-1 . TRBJ1-5
CASSLGSGTGGSGYTF TGTGCCAGCAGCTTAGGTTCAGGGACAGGGGGGTCTGGCTACACCTTC TRBD1 TRBV7-2 . TRBJ1-2
CAWSVRDGQPQHF TGTGCCTGGAGTGTGAGGGATGGTCAGCCCCAGCATTTT . TRBV30 . TRBJ1-5
CASSNAGLPATQYF TGTGCCAGCAGCAATGCGGGACTCCCAGCGACGCAGTATTTT . TRBV25-1 . TRBJ2-3
CASSIRGDGTDTQYF TGTGCCAGCAGCATCAGGGGGGACGGCACAGATACGCAGTATTTT . TRBV16 once TRBJ2-3
CASSSDRGRVGYTF TGTGCCAGCAGTTCAGACAGGGGTCGAGTAGGCTACACCTTC TRBD1 TRBV7-2 once TRBJ1-2
CASSQGWTAGYEQYF TGCGCCAGCAGCCAAGGGTGGACTGCCGGCTACGAGCAGTACTTC . TRBV4-3 . TRBJ2-7
CASRLDRGTTDTQYF TGTGCCAGCAGACTCGACAGGGGGACCACAGATACGCAGTATTTT TRBD1 TRBV6-6 . TRBJ2-3
CASGSTGGKGGYTF TGTGCCAGCGGGTCGACAGGGGGGAAGGGCGGCTACACCTTC TRBD1 TRBV6-5 . TRBJ1-2
CASSPGLQETQYF TGTGCCAGCTCACCAGGTCTACAAGAGACCCAGTACTTC . TRBV18 . TRBJ2-5